This T cell receptor beta chain was captured by sequencing in a study of shared clonotypes between healthy human individuals. At the level of the study: CD4 naive and memory got three plates each, CD8 naive two, CD8 memory one.

Germline V CDR1 and CDR2: SGHTA, FQGTGA. The trim removed 2 bases at V and 6 bases at J, leaving 1 base unmatched. CDR3 length: 13 residues. TCRdb's table, derived via immunoSEQ multiplex PCR, lists solely in-frame clones and lacks some. The table lists approximately 2.3 million clones, roughly 93% of them singletons. The authors divided CD4+ cells into CD45RA+ naive and CD45RA-negative memory subsets. The sample consisted of naive CD4+ T cells from PBMCs. The subset here: CD45RA+ positively selected. The clonotype comes from a man between 18 and 29 years old in good health. Some clones in this sample may be carry-over from other donors' samples. The V call is TRBV7-3, the J call TRBJ2-5, with TRBD2 identical over 9 bases. Here the CDR3 reads CASSLGLAQTQYF. DNA of the CDR3: TGTGCCAGCAGCTTAGGACTAGCGCAGACCCAGTACTTC.